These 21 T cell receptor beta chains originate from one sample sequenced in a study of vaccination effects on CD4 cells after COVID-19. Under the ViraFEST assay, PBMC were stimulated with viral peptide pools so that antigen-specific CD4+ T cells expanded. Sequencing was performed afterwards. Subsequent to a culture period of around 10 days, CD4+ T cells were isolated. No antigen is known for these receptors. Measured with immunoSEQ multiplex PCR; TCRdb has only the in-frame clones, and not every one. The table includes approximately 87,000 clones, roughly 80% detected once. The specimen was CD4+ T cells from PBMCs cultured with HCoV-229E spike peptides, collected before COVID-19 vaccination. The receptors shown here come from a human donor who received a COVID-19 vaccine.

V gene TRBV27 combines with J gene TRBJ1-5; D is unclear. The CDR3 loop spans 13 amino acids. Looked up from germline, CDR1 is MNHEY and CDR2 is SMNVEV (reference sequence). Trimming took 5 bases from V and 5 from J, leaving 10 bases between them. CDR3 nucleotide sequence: TGTGCCAGCAGTAGGACGTTTGATCAGCCCCAGCATTTT. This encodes CASSRTFDQPQHF.

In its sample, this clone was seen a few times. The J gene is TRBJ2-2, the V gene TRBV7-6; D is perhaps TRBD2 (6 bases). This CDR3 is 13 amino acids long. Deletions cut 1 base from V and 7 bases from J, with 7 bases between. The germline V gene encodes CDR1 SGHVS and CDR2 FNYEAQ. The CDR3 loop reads CASSLVADGELFF. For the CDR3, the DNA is TGTGCCAGCAGCTTAGTAGCGGACGGGGAGCTGTTTTTT.

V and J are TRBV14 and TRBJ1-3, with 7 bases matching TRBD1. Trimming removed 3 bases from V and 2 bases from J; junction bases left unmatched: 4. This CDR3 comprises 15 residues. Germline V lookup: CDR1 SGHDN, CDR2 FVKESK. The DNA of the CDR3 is TGTGCCAGCAGCCAGAGACAGGGCCCTGGAAACACCATATATTTT. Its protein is CASSQRQGPGNTIYF.

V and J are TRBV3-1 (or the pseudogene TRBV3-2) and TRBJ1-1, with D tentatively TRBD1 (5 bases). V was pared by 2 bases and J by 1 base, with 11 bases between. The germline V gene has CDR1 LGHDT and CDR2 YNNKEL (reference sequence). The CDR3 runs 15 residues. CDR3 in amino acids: CASSQWSTGNTEAFF. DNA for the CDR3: TGTGCCAGCAGCCAATGGTCAACAGGGAACACTGAAGCTTTCTTT.

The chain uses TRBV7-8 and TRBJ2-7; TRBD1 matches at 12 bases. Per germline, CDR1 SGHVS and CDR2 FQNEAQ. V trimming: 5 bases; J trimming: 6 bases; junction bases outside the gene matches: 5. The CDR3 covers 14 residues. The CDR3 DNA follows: TGTGCCAGCAGCAGGGACAGGGGGCAAGGCGAGCAGTACGTC. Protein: CASSRDRGQGEQYV.

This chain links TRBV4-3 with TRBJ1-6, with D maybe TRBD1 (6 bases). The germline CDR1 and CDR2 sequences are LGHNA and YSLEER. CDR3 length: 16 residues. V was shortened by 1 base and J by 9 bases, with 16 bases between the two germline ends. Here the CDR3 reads CASSQGTADSGSPLHF. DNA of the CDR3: TGCGCCAGCAGCCAAGGGACAGCCGACTCCGGTTCACCCCTCCACTTT.

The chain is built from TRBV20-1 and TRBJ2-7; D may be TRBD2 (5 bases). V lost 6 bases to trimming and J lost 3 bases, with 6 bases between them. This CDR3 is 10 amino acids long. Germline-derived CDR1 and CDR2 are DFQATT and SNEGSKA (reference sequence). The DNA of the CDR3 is TGCAGTGCACTAGGCTACGAGCAGTACGTC. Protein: CSALGYEQYV.

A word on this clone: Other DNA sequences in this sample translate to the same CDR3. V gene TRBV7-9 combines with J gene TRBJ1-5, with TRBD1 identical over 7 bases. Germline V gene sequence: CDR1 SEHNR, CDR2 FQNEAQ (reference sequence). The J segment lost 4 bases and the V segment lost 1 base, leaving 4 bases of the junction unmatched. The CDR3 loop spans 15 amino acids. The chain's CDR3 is CASSLGGRGNQPQHF. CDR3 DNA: TGTGCCAGCAGCTTAGGCGGCAGGGGGAATCAGCCCCAGCATTTT.

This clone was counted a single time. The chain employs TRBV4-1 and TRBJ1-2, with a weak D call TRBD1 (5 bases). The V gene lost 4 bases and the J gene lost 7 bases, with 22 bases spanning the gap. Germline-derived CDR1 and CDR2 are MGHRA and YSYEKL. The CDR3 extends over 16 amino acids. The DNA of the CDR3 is TGCGCCAGCAGCCCCCTCTGGGGCCAAGTCCTGTTTGGCTACACCTTC. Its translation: CASSPLWGQVLFGYTF.

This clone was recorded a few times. The CDR3 region is CSVGGLPETQYF. The CDR3, as DNA: TGCAGCGTGGGGGGCCTACCGGAGACCCAGTACTTC. The V call is TRBV29-1, the J call TRBJ2-5; the D call may be TRBD1 or TRBD2 (6 bases each). CDR1 is SQVTM and CDR2 is ANQGSEA in the germline V gene. V dropped 6 bases and J dropped 5 bases, with 13 bases sitting between them. The length of the CDR3 is 12 residues.

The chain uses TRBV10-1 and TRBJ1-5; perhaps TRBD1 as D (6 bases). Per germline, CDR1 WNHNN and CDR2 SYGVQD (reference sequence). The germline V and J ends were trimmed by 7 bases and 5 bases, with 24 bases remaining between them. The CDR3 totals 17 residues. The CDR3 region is CASNLDRNKFADQPQHF. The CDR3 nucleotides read TGCGCCAGCAATCTGGACAGAAACAAATTTGCCGATCAGCCCCAGCATTTT.

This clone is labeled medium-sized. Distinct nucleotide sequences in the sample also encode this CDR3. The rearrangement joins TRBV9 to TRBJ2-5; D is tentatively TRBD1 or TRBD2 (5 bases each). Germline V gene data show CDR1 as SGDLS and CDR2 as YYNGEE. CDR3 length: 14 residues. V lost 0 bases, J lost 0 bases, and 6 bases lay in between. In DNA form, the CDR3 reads TGTGCCAGCAGCGTAGGGGACCACCAAGAGACCCAGTACTTC. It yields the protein CASSVGDHQETQYF. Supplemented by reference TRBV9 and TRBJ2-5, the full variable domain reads DSGVTQTPKHLITATGQRVTLRCSPRSGDLSVYWYQQSLDQGLQFLIQYYNGEERAKGNILERFSAQQFPDLHSELNLSSLELGDSALYFCASSVGDHQETQYFGPGTRLLVL.

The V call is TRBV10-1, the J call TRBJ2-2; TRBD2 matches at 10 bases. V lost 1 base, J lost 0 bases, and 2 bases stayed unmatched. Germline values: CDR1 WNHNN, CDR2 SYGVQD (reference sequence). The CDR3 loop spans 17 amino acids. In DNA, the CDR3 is TGCGCCAGCAGTGAGTACGGACTAGCGGCGAACACCGGGGAGCTGTTTTTT. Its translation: CASSEYGLAANTGELFF.

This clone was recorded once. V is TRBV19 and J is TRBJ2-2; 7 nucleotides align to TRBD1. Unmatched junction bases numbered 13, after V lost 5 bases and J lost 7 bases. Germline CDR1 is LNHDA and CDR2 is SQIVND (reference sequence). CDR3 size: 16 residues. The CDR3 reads CASSLRIDRVDGELFF. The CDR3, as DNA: TGTGCCAGTAGTTTACGCATTGACAGGGTAGACGGGGAGCTGTTTTTT. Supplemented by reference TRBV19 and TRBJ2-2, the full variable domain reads DGGITQSPKYLFRKEGQNVTLSCEQNLNHDAMYWYRQDPGQGLRLIYYSQIVNDFQKGDIAEGYSVSREKKESFPLTVTSAQKNPTAFYLCASSLRIDRVDGELFFGEGSRLTVL.

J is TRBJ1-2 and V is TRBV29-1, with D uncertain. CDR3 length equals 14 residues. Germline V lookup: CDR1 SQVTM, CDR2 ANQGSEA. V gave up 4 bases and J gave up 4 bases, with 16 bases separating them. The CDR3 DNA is TGCAGCGTTGTGGGAGCCCGGACCAGCTATGGCTACACCTTC. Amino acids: CSVVGARTSYGYTF.

In nucleotides, the CDR3 is TGTGCCAGCTCGATCCCGGGACAGGGGGCCACTGAAGCTTTCTTT. Its protein product is CASSIPGQGATEAFF. The rearrangement links TRBV25-1 to TRBJ1-1; 12 positions match TRBD1. Trimming took 8 bases from V and 4 from J; bases not matched to a gene: 8. The CDR3 has 15 residues. Germline V gene data show CDR1 as MGHDK and CDR2 as SYGVNS.

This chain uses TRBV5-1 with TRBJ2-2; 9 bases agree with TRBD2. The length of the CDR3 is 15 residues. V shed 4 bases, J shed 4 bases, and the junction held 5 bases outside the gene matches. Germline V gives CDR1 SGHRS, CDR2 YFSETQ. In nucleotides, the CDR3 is TGCGCCAGCAGCACCGGGACTAGCTTCACCGGGGAGCTGTTTTTT. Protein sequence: CASSTGTSFTGELFF.

In nucleotides, the CDR3 is TGTGCCAGCAGTTACTCGAGGGGCAACACTGAAGCTTTCTTT. Residues: CASSYSRGNTEAFF. This chain connects TRBV6-5 to TRBJ1-1; TRBD1 might be the D (5 bases). The germline gives CDR1 MNHEY, CDR2 SVGAGI. The CDR3 consists of 14 residues. V was clipped by 0 bases and J by 2 bases, with 7 bases between them.

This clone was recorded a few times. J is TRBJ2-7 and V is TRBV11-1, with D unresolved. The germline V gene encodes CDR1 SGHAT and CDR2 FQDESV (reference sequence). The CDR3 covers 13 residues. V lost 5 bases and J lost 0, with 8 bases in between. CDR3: CASSMTGSYEQYV. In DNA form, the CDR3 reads TGTGCCAGCAGCATGACGGGCTCCTACGAGCAGTACGTC.

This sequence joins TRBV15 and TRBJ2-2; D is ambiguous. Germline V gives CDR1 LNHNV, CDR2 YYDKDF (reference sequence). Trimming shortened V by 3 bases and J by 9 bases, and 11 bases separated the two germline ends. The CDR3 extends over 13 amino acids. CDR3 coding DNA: TGTGCCACCAGCAGTATGGAAAATAGGGAGCTGTTTTTT. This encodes CATSSMENRELFF.

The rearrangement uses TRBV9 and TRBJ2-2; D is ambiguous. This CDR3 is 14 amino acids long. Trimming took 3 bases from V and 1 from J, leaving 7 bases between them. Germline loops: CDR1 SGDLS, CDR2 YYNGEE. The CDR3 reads CASSEWGNTGELFF. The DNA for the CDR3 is TGTGCCAGCAGCGAGTGGGGGAACACCGGGGAGCTGTTTTTT.